This T cell receptor beta chain was observed in a study of blood T cell repertoires in COVID-19. Whole-study context: COVID-19 samples, acute and convalescent, were from the United States, Italy and Spain.

In the authors' workflow: How many nucleated cells were present was estimated from reference gene primer amplification. Measured with immunoSEQ multiplex PCR; TCRdb has only the in-frame clones, and not every one. That table supplies the V and J calls and clone size; D and trimming were determined from the DNA. The sample holds some 240,000 clones, about 85% seen once. The participants were between about 18 and 90 years old and came from about two dozen US areas. The study recruited exposed participants who had met a COVID-19 case within 2 weeks before entry. The CDR3 sequence is 13 residues long. Trimming pared 3 bases from V and 8 bases from J, leaving 16 bases between. The germline V gene encodes CDR1 SQVTM and CDR2 ANQGSEA.

The sequencing sample was made of PBMCs or T cells enriched from blood (not recorded which). The sequence derives from a woman in her fifties or sixties who had been exposed to COVID-19. The rearrangement links TRBV29-1 to TRBJ1-2, with D possibly being TRBD1 (6 bases). CDR3 nucleotides: TGCAGCGTTGAGGGGGGGGCGGTACTCGGCTACACCTTC. Translating gives CSVEGGAVLGYTF.